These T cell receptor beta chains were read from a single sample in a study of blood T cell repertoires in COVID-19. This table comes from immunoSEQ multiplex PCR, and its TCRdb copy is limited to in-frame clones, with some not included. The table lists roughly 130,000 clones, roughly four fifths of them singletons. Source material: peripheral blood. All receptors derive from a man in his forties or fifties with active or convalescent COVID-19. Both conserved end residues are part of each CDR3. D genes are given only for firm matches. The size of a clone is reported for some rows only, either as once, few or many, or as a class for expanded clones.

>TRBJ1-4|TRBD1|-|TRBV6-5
CAGGTGGLGGEKLFF
TGCGCCGGCGGGACAGGGGGCTTAGGAGGGGAAAAACTGTTTTTT
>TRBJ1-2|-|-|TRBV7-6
CASRKGDGYTF
TGTGCCAGCAGAAAAGGGGATGGCTACACCTTC
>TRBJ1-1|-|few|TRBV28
CASSLKAGMDTEAFF
TGTGCCAGCAGTTTAAAGGCAGGGATGGACACTGAAGCTTTCTTT
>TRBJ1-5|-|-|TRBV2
CATQGQGNQPQHF
TGTGCCACCCAGGGACAAGGCAATCAGCCCCAGCATTTT
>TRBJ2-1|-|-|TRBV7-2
CASSLVRGNEQFF
TGTGCCAGCAGCTTAGTCAGGGGCAATGAGCAGTTCTTC
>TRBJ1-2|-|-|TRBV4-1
CASSRDSNYGYTF
TGCGCCAGCAGCCGGGACTCCAACTATGGCTACACCTTC
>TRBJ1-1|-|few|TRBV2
CASSSGGSPAFF
TGTGCCAGCAGCTCGGGTGGAAGTCCAGCTTTCTTT
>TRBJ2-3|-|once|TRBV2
CASGGIPTSTDTQYF
TGTGCCAGCGGGGGGATCCCCACTAGCACAGATACGCAGTATTTT
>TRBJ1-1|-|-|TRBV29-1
CSVEFQSWANTEAFF
TGCAGCGTTGAATTCCAATCCTGGGCGAACACTGAAGCTTTCTTT
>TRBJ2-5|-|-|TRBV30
CAWSVLKETQYF
TGTGCCTGGAGTGTACTTAAAGAGACCCAGTACTTC
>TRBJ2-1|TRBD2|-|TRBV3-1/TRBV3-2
CASSQLSGGYNEQFF
TGTGCCAGCAGCCAATTAAGCGGGGGGTACAATGAGCAGTTCTTC
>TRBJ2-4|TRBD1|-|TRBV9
CASSDDRVQYF
TGTGCCAGCAGCGACGACAGGGTGCAGTACTTC
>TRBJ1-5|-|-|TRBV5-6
CASSRGGQPQHF
TGTGCCAGCAGCCGGGGGGGACAGCCCCAGCATTTT
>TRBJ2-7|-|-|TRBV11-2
CASSSNYEQYF
TGTGCCAGCAGTTCAAACTACGAGCAGTACTTC
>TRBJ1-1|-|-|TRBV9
CASSPRRGSGTEAFF
TGTGCCAGCAGCCCCAGACGGGGGAGCGGCACTGAAGCTTTCTTT
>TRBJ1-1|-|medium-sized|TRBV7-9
CASSYEGVGTEAFF
TGTGCCAGCAGCTACGAGGGTGTCGGCACTGAAGCTTTCTTT
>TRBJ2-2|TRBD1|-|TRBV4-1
CASSQVDRGIGELFF
TGCGCCAGCAGCCAAGTTGACAGGGGCATCGGGGAGCTGTTTTTT
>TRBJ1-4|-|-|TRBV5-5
CASSLGGGEKLFF
TGTGCCAGCAGCTTGGGAGGGGGTGAAAAACTGTTTTTT
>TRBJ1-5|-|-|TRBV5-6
CASSSVSGPQHF
TGTGCCAGCAGCTCCGTTTCGGGGCCCCAGCATTTT
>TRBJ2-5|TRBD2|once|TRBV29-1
CSVGTSGGVETQYF
TGCAGCGTTGGGACTAGCGGGGGAGTAGAGACCCAGTACTTC
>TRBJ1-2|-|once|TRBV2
CASSESENGYTF
TGTGCCAGCAGTGAATCGGAGAATGGCTACACCTTC
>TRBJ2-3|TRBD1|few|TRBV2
CASRLGTGVRPDTQYF
TGTGCCAGCCGTCTGGGGACAGGGGTCAGGCCAGATACGCAGTATTTT
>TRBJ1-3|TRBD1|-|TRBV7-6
CASSRTGVDSGNTIYF
TGTGCCAGCAGCAGGACAGGGGTGGACTCTGGAAACACCATATATTTT
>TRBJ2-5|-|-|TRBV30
CAWSVPRGARETQYF
TGTGCCTGGAGTGTACCCCGCGGGGCCCGGGAGACCCAGTACTTC
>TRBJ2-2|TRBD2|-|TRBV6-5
CASSYTSGGAGGELFF
TGTGCCAGCAGTTACACTAGCGGGGGGGCCGGCGGGGAGCTGTTTTTT
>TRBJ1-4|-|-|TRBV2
CATHLEMGEKLFF
TGTGCAACCCACCTAGAGATGGGTGAAAAACTGTTTTTT
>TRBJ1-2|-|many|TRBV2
CASSDEGNYGYTF
TGTGCCAGCAGTGACGAGGGTAACTATGGCTACACCTTC
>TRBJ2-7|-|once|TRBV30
CAWSVGTTPTYEQYF
TGTGCCTGGAGTGTAGGGACAACTCCCACCTACGAGCAGTACTTC
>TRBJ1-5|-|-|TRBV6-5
CASSYSESNQPQHF
TGTGCCAGCAGTTACTCAGAGAGCAATCAGCCCCAGCATTTT
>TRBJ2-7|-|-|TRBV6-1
CASSEAVQIYEQYF
TGTGCCAGCAGTGAAGCAGTACAGATCTACGAGCAGTACTTC
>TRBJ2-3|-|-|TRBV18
CASPAHSPGQNVRGVGSDTQYF
TGTGCCAGCCCAGCTCATTCCCCGGGACAGAACGTTCGCGGGGTAGGTTCAGATACGCAGTATTTT
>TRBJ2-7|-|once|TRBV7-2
CASSAQAGSTYEQYF
TGTGCCAGCAGCGCGCAGGCGGGGTCGACCTACGAGCAGTACTTC
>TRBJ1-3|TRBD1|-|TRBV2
CASSNQPRTGEVGNTIYF
TGTGCCAGCAGTAACCAACCCCGGACAGGGGAAGTTGGAAACACCATATATTTT
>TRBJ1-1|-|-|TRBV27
CASSLGTEGAFF
TGTGCCAGCAGTTTAGGTACAGAGGGAGCTTTCTTT
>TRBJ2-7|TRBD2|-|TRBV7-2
CASSPRGGGGAHEQYF
TGTGCCAGCAGCCCCCGGGGAGGCGGGGGGGCCCACGAGCAGTACTTC
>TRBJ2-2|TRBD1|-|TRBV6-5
CASRGTGGDGELFF
TGTGCCAGCAGGGGGACAGGGGGTGACGGGGAGCTGTTTTTT
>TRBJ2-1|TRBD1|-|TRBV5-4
CASSLVGTGGYNEQFF
TGTGCCAGCAGCTTGGTAGGGACAGGGGGCTACAATGAGCAGTTCTTC
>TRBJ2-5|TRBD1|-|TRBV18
CASSGDRGETQYF
TGTGCCAGCTCCGGGGACAGGGGTGAGACCCAGTACTTC
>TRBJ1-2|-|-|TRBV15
CATRGVNYGYTF
TGTGCCACCAGAGGGGTGAACTATGGCTACACCTTC
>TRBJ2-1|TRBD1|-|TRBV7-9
CASSLGQVFYNEQFF
TGTGCCAGCAGCTTGGGACAGGTTTTCTACAATGAGCAGTTCTTC
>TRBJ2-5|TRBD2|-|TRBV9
CASSVAHRATSGGPQETQYF
TGTGCCAGCAGCGTAGCCCACCGGGCAACTAGCGGGGGTCCACAAGAGACCCAGTACTTC
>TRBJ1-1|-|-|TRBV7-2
CASSASGTSNTEAFF
TGTGCCAGCAGCGCCTCCGGGACATCGAACACTGAAGCTTTCTTT
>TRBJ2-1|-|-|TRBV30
CAWRDQGSYNEQFF
TGTGCCTGGAGAGATCAGGGTTCCTACAATGAGCAGTTCTTC
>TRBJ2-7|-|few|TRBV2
CASSEDSTLRGQYF
TGTGCCAGCAGTGAGGACAGTACTCTACGAGGGCAGTACTTC
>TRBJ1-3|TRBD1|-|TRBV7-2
CASSLGQPRNTIYF
TGTGCCAGCAGCTTGGGACAGCCAAGAAACACCATATATTTT
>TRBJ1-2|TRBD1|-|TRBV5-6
CASSATGGGYTF
TGTGCCAGCAGCGCTACAGGGGGGGGCTACACCTTC
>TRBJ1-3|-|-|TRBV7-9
CASSIENSAGNTIYF
TGTGCCAGCAGCATCGAGAACAGTGCGGGAAACACCATATATTTT
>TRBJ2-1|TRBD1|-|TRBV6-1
CASSERTGNNEQFF
TGTGCCAGCAGTGAGAGGACAGGGAACAATGAGCAGTTCTTC
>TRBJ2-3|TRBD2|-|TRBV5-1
CASSFGTSGVARAPTDTQYF
TGCGCCAGCAGCTTCGGGACTAGCGGGGTGGCGAGGGCCCCCACTGATACGCAGTATTTT
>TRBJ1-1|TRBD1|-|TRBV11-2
CASSSGQGNTEAFF
TGTGCCAGCAGCTCGGGACAGGGGAACACTGAAGCTTTCTTT
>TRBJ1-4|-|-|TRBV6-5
CASSYGQRSNEKLFF
TGTGCCAGCAGTTACGGACAGCGTAGTAATGAAAAACTGTTTTTT
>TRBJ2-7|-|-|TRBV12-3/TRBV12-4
CASSRDITYEQYF
TGTGCCAGCAGTCGGGACATCACCTACGAGCAGTACTTC
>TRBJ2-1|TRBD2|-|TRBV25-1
CASSEPGLAGLNEQFF
TGTGCCAGCAGTGAACCGGGACTAGCGGGGTTAAATGAGCAGTTCTTC
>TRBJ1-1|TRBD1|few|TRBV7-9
CASSPAVRDRKPRNTEAFF
TGTGCCAGCAGCCCGGCGGTACGGGACAGGAAACCTCGGAACACTGAAGCTTTCTTT
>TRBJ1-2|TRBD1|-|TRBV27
CASRRTGLGYYGYTF
TGTGCCAGCAGGCGGACAGGCCTGGGGTACTATGGCTACACCTTC
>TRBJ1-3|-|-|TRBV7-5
CVRSRRGVQGAGNTIYF
TGTGTCAGAAGCCGCCGGGGAGTACAGGGGGCTGGAAACACCATATATTTT
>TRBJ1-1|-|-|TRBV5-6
CASSLSRARAFF
TGTGCCAGCAGCTTGAGCAGGGCGCGGGCTTTCTTT
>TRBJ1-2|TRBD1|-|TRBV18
CASSRKRTGDGYTF
TGTGCCAGCTCACGGAAAAGGACAGGGGATGGCTACACCTTC
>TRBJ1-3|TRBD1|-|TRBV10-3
CAISRDRGSLAGNTIYF
TGTGCCATCAGTAGGGACAGGGGGTCGCTCGCTGGAAACACCATATATTTT
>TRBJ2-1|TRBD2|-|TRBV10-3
CAISSSGGPSSYNEQFF
TGTGCCATCAGTTCTAGCGGGGGACCGAGCTCCTACAATGAGCAGTTCTTC